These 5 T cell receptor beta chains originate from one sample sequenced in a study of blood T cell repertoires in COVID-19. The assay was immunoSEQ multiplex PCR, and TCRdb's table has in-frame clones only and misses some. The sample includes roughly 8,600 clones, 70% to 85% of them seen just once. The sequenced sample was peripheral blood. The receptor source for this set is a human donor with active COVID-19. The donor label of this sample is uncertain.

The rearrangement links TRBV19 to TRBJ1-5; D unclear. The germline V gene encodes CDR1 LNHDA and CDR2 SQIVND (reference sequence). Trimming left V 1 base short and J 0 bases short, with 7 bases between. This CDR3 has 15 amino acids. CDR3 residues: CASSIVTLSNQPQHF. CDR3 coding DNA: TGTGCCAGTAGTATAGTGACACTTAGCAATCAGCCCCAGCATTTT. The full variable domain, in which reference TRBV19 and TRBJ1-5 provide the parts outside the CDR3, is DGGITQSPKYLFRKEGQNVTLSCEQNLNHDAMYWYRQDPGQGLRLIYYSQIVNDFQKGDIAEGYSVSREKKESFPLTVTSAQKNPTAFYLCASSIVTLSNQPQHFGDGTRLSIL.

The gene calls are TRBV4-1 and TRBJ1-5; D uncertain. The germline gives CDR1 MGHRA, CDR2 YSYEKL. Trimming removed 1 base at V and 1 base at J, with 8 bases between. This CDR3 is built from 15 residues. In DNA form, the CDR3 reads TGCGCCAGCAGCCAAGTTACGGGGAGCAATCAGCCCCAGCATTTT. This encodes CASSQVTGSNQPQHF.

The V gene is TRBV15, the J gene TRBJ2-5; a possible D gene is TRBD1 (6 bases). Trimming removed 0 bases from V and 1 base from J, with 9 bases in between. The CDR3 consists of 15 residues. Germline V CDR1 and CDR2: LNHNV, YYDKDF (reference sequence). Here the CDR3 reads CATSREGHTQETQYF. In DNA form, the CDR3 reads TGTGCCACCAGCAGAGAGGGACACACCCAAGAGACCCAGTACTTC.

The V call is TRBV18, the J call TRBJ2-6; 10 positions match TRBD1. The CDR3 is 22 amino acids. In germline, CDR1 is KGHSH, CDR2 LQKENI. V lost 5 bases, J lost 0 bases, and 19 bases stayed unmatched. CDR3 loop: CASSSGAGTGAGTLSGANVLTF. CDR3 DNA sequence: TGTGCCAGCTCATCTGGAGCCGGGACAGGGGCCGGAACCCTCTCTGGGGCCAACGTCCTGACTTTC.

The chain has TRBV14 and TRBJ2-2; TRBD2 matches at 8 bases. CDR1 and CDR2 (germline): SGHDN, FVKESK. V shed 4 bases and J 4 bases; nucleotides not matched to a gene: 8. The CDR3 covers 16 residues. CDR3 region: CASSPVPLAGTGELFF. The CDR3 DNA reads TGTGCCAGCAGCCCCGTCCCCCTAGCGGGCACCGGGGAGCTGTTTTTT.